This entry describes one T cell receptor beta chain. In this sample, this clonotype turned up many times. Its antigen remains undetermined. Within one base of it there is no much larger clone, and no base qualities were kept. This sample is drawn from a study of blood T cells in healthy people across ages (dated by TCRdb to the mid-2010s). In the study overall: In model experiments, template switching captured about one uniquely barcoded TCR beta cDNA molecule for every two T cells. Age-related changes in TCR beta repertoire diversity were measured in the study by deep sequencing normalized with unique cDNA molecular identifiers. Four age groups were formed from the donors: young (average approximately 15 years), middle-aged (around 40), aged (62) and long-lived (about 80). To avoid experimental bias, donors of different ages were spread randomly across the sequencing lanes. Using the same blood draw, the study looked at two additional independent replicas of 1 million unique cDNA reads for two donors, one aged 18 to 29 and the other aged 80 or older.

Overall results and qualifications from the work: Observed TCR beta diversity per million T cells fell roughly linearly with age, and a significant reduction was already apparent by age around 40. Estimates of total diversity based on one million sequenced T cells were regarded as lower bounds and as underestimates. Because the CMV infection status of the donors was unknown, age-related changes in expanded clonotypes may potentially have been confounded. Bulk unsorted PBMC profiling prevented conclusive comparison of naive and antigen-experienced compartments. Compared with the aged group, more naive CD4+ T cells, fewer expanded clones and increased TCR diversity were shown by the long-lived group, suggesting age selection. Observed TCR beta diversity correlated strongly with the percentage of naive T cells measured by flow cytometry.

Donors were a few dozen systemically healthy Caucasian individuals from Russia aged roughly 6 to 90 years. Around 9.9 milliliters of peripheral blood were collected from each donor into EDTA-treated Vacutainer tubes. PBMCs were isolated by Ficoll-Paque density-gradient centrifugation, with at least 6 million obtained per sample. Trizol reagent was used to extract total RNA from PBMCs, with at least 6 micrograms per sample. The percentages of naive CD45RAhigh/CD27high T cells were determined by flow cytometry on a PBMC aliquot from every donor. V sheds 3 bases and J sheds 8 bases, leaving 11 bases between their ends. CDR1 MNHEY and CDR2 SMNVEV are derived from the germline V gene (reference sequence). The cysteine opens and the phenylalanine closes a CDR3 of 13 amino acids. Only the CDR3 region is kept as DNA, spanning 39 bases read in frame from base 1. Library preparation used 5' RACE. These reads were obtained on an Illumina HiSeq 2500. A second PCR of roughly 6 to 11 cycles was run with a J-beta primer mix and a sample-barcoded 5' primer. Each TCR beta cDNA molecule received a unique molecular identifier from a template-switch 5' adaptor carrying 12 random nucleotides. Each sample yielded at least 2.5 million CDR3-containing paired-end reads. All of the RNA was converted into first-strand cDNA using the Mint cDNA synthesis kit, with a TRBC-specific oligonucleotide serving as the primer. Following uracil-DNA glycosylase treatment, all cDNA underwent a first 18-cycle PCR with the universal primers M1SS and BC2_uni_R. Per the original workflow: Normalization of each sample was performed by random selection of 1 million high-quality reads, each carrying a distinct molecular identifier. Reads with shared molecular identifiers were discarded instead of being binned into consensus sequences. CDR3 identification, clonotype clustering and error correction used MiTCR with a Q25 quality threshold and the strictest error-elimination algorithm. A nonparametric unseen species model using Euler transformation provided a lower-bound estimate of total TCR beta diversity. The public reads were reanalyzed by TCRdb: fastp trimming at Q25, MiXCR alignment, in-frame beta chains only. Rows are combined by CDR3 protein, so each entry shows the most common genes and DNA. The authors' filters were not applied to this entry. The sample yields more than 800,000 distinct CDR3 sequences; 25% to 35% were counted once. 15% to 20% of the sample is taken by the ten largest.

Sequences were obtained from blood. The chain is assembled from TRBV27 and TRBJ2-1; confidence is insufficient to name the D gene. This sequence was found in a woman older than 75 in good health. The base sequence is TGTGCCAGCAGTTTCCTGGTCAGCCATGAGCAGTTCTTC. Its coded protein is CASSFLVSHEQFF.